This T cell receptor (beta chain) was profiled in a study of T-cell reconstitution after alpha-beta-depleted transplantation in children. Study conclusions and caveats: The main origin of T-cell counts and diversity one year after transplant was newly produced T cells. Diversity of TCRbeta at day 60 was high in some patients, arising from surviving recipient T cells and thymic progenitors.

During its preparation, the TCRbeta library received unique molecular identifiers. TCRdb re-called the PCR reads with MiXCR, one entry per CDR3 protein. The sample lists roughly 200,000 distinct CDR3 sequences, about 8.2% occurring once. To note about this clonotype: The antigen is unknown.

V lost 5 bases and J lost 2; bases outside the gene matches: 5. The length of the CDR3 is 14 residues. J is TRBJ2-5 and V is TRBV12-3 or TRBV12-4; 7 nucleotides match TRBD1. Sequencing was performed on PBMCs, mostly from graft donor cells, taken 360 days after TCRalphabeta/CD19-depleted stem cell transplant. The sequence was collected from a male patient aged 2 to 9 who had a stem cell transplant for acute myeloid leukemia, so the T cells may come from the graft donor. As DNA, the CDR3 is TGTGCCAGCAGTGGGGTGACAGGGCAAGAGACCCAGTACTTC. It yields the protein CASSGVTGQETQYF.